The 21 T cell receptor beta chains below come from one sample, sequenced in a study of naive and memory T cell subsets. An equimolar mix of two oligonucleotides served as the beta constant-region primer for TRBC1 and TRBC2. Four rounds of PCR amplified the ligated cDNA using nested alpha and beta constant-region primers plus SP2. One entry per CDR3 protein results from TCRdb running MiXCR on the UMI-ligation and nested PCR reads. The sample carries around 130,000 distinct CDR3 sequences, around a third recorded once. The sequenced sample consisted of central memory CD4+ T cells from blood. The receptor source for this set is a human donor in good health.

The chain employs TRBV5-1 and TRBJ2-1; D is possibly TRBD1 or TRBD2 (5 bases each). Germline loops: CDR1 SGHRS, CDR2 YFSETQ. The CDR3 sequence is 15 residues long. Trimming took 6 bases from V and 7 from J, leaving 20 bases between them. This CDR3 is CASNPMGLPGNEQFF. As DNA, the CDR3 is TGCGCCAGCAACCCCATGGGGCTTCCGGGGAATGAGCAGTTCTTC. Filled out from reference TRBV5-1 and TRBJ2-1, the complete variable domain reads KAGVTQTPRYLIKTRGQQVTLSCSPISGHRSVSWYQQTPGQGLQFLFEYFSETQRNKGNFPGRFSGRQFSNSRSEMNVSTLELGDSALYLCASNPMGLPGNEQFFGPGTRLTVL.

The genes are TRBV5-6 and TRBJ1-5; TRBD1 matches at 7 bases. With 0 bases clipped from V and 1 base from J, the junction kept 7 bases outside the gene matches. Germline CDR1 is SGHDT and CDR2 is YYEEEE. The CDR3 totals 17 residues. CDR3 coding DNA: TGTGCCAGCAGCTTGGGGGGAGGGGGCTGGAGCAATCAGCCCCAGCATTTT. Its protein product is CASSLGGGGWSNQPQHF.

This chain joins TRBV14 and TRBJ2-3; D not resolved. Germline CDR1 SGHDN, CDR2 FVKESK. Trimming stripped 6 bases from V and 4 bases from J, with 8 bases between. The CDR3 consists of 12 residues. CDR3 protein: CASSVVPDTQYF. CDR3 coding DNA: TGTGCCAGCAGTGTCGTCCCAGATACGCAGTATTTT.

The sample holds many counts of this clonotype. The chain links TRBV28 to TRBJ2-7, with D possibly matching TRBD2 (6 bases). V dropped 6 bases and J dropped 3 bases, with 12 bases sitting between them. The germline V gene has CDR1 MDHEN and CDR2 SYDVKM. The CDR3 consists of 13 residues. The CDR3 loop reads CASSGGRFYEQYF. CDR3 nucleotide sequence: TGTGCCAGCAGCGGGGGACGGTTCTACGAGCAGTACTTC.

This chain uses TRBV7-9 with TRBJ2-1, with TRBD2 matching over 9 bases. The CDR3 covers 16 residues. Germline V gene data show CDR1 as SEHNR and CDR2 as FQNEAQ (reference sequence). CDR3 nucleotides: TGTGTCTTTGACAGGGCTAGCGGGATCCTCTACAATGAGCAGTTCTTC. Its protein is CVFDRASGILYNEQFF.

The chain links TRBV5-6 to TRBJ1-2, with TRBD1 matching 10 bases. V trimming: 2 bases; J trimming: 5 bases; junction bases outside the gene matches: 12. Germline V gene lookup returns CDR1 SGHDT and CDR2 YYEEEE. The CDR3 loop spans 17 amino acids. This CDR3 reads CASSFFGGGQGIYGYTF. CDR3 nucleotides: TGTGCCAGCAGCTTCTTCGGGGGGGGACAGGGGATATATGGCTACACCTTC.

The chain has TRBV4-2 and TRBJ2-5; 7 bases align to TRBD1. This CDR3 contains 16 residues. In germline, CDR1 is LGHNA, CDR2 YNFKEQ. Trimming cost V 5 bases and J 1 base; bases outside gene matches: 10. The CDR3 DNA is TGTGCCAGCAGCAGTAACAGGGGACGTAGCCAAGAGACCCAGTACTTC. It is translated as CASSSNRGRSQETQYF.

This chain joins TRBV28 and TRBJ2-1, with TRBD1 matching 7 bases. CDR3 length: 16 residues. Per the germline V gene, CDR1 is MDHEN and CDR2 is SYDVKM. V was clipped by 6 bases and J by 14 bases; unmatched bases: 22. CDR3 nucleotide sequence: TGTGCCAGCAGAATGTCCGGAAGACAGGGTCTTTTTGTGGAGTTCTTC. Amino acid sequence: CASRMSGRQGLFVEFF.

This clonotype was found many times. The CDR3 coding sequence is TGTGCCAGCAGCGGCGGTTGGTCGAACACTGAAGCTTTCTTT. Residues: CASSGGWSNTEAFF. The chain has TRBV7-9 and TRBJ1-1; D unclear. The CDR3 sequence is 14 residues long. The germline gives CDR1 SEHNR, CDR2 FQNEAQ (reference sequence). V was trimmed by 5 bases and J by 1 base, leaving 11 bases between them. Looking up the rest from reference TRBV7-9 and TRBJ1-1 gives the full variable domain: DTGVSQNPRHKITKRGQNVTFRCDPISEHNRLYWYRQTLGQGPEFLTYFQNEAQLEKSRLLSDRFSAERPKGSFSTLEIQRTEQGDSAMYLCASSGGWSNTEAFFGQGTRLTVV.

The chain has TRBV27 and TRBJ2-5, with D possibly TRBD2 on 6 matching bases. The CDR3 consists of 14 residues. V lost 4 bases and J lost 1, with 10 bases in between. Germline-derived CDR1 and CDR2 are MNHEY and SMNVEV (reference sequence). The CDR3 nucleotides are TGTGCCAGCAGTTCCCTAGCGACCCAAGAGACCCAGTACTTC. It translates to CASSSLATQETQYF.

V is TRBV9 and J is TRBJ1-1, with unresolved D. Germline values: CDR1 SGDLS, CDR2 YYNGEE. The V and J ends lost 0 bases and 0 bases respectively, with 3 bases between them. The CDR3 runs to 13 residues. In nucleotides, the CDR3 is TGTGCCAGCAGCGTAGTACTGAACACTGAAGCTTTCTTT. Translated, it gives CASSVVLNTEAFF.

The chain links TRBV18 to TRBJ2-3; 10 positions agree with TRBD2. Losses at the gene ends were 3 bases for V and 4 bases for J; bases not matched to a gene: 7. CDR1 KGHSH and CDR2 LQKENI come from the germline V gene. This CDR3 has 16 amino acids. For the CDR3, the DNA is TGTGCCAGCTCACCCCTCGTCCTAGCGGGAGCAGATACGCAGTATTTT. This sequence encodes CASSPLVLAGADTQYF.

The J gene is TRBJ1-1, the V gene TRBV30, with D hard to call. CDR1 and CDR2 (germline): GTSNPN, SVGIG (reference sequence). V lost 4 bases to trimming and J lost 5 bases, with 17 bases between them. This CDR3 comprises 14 residues. CDR3 nucleotides: TGTGCCTGGACCCCGTTATTAAGGGTGACTGAAGCTTTCTTT. Translated, it gives CAWTPLLRVTEAFF. Full variable domain (missing parts from reference TRBV30 and TRBJ1-1): SQTIHQWPATLVQPVGSPLSLECTVEGTSNPNLYWYRQAAGRGLQLLFYSVGIGQISSEVPQNLSASRPQDRQFILSSKKLLLSDSGFYLCAWTPLLRVTEAFFGQGTRLTVV.

The rearrangement links TRBV9 to TRBJ2-5, with a weak D call TRBD2 (5 bases). Germline-derived CDR1 and CDR2 are SGDLS and YYNGEE. The CDR3 length is 16 residues. The V and J ends lost 2 bases and 0 bases respectively, with 14 bases between them. DNA of the CDR3: TGTGCCAGCAGCGTCCGAGCGGACTTCAACCAAGAGACCCAGTACTTC. Translation: CASSVRADFNQETQYF.

This rearrangement joins TRBV4-1 to TRBJ2-1; D is unclear. From germline, CDR1 is MGHRA and CDR2 YSYEKL. V was pared by 4 bases and J by 10 bases, with 20 bases between. The CDR3 consists of 15 residues. The CDR3 sequence: CASSPADGEEREQFF. In DNA, the CDR3 is TGCGCCAGCAGCCCGGCGGACGGAGAGGAAAGAGAGCAGTTCTTC.

The chain carries TRBV30 and TRBJ2-7; D not resolved. Germline V lookup: CDR1 GTSNPN, CDR2 SVGIG (reference sequence). The CDR3 is made up of 13 amino acids. Trimming took 2 bases from V and 3 from J, leaving 11 bases between them. This chain's CDR3 is CAWSLAGIYEQYF. The CDR3 DNA sequence: TGTGCCTGGAGTTTGGCCGGAATCTACGAGCAGTACTTC.

This clonotype was seen a handful of times. CDR3 bases: TGTGCCAGCAGTTTAACTAGCGGGGGCTCCTACAATGAGCAGTTCTTC. Protein product: CASSLTSGGSYNEQFF. This sequence joins TRBV28 and TRBJ2-1; 11 nucleotides match TRBD2. V lost 2 bases and J lost 0; bases outside the gene matches: 0. The CDR3 is made up of 16 amino acids. The V gene's germline CDR1 is MDHEN and CDR2 SYDVKM.

The rearrangement uses TRBV6-5 and TRBJ1-6, with a tentative D call TRBD1 (6 bases). The CDR3 contains 16 residues. V lost 2 bases, J lost 7 bases, and 15 bases lay in between. In germline, CDR1 is MNHEY, CDR2 SVGAGI. CDR3 DNA: TGTGCCAGCAGTTACGTCGGGGGGCATGGGAATTCACCCCTCCACTTT. Translation: CASSYVGGHGNSPLHF.

CDR3 DNA: TGCAGCGTCACCCTAGCGGGAGGGTCAGATACGCAGTATTTT. As protein: CSVTLAGGSDTQYF. This chain connects TRBV29-1 to TRBJ2-3; 12 bases fit TRBD2. Per the germline V gene, CDR1 is SQVTM and CDR2 is ANQGSEA. The ends lost 6 bases at V and 4 bases at J; junction bases unmatched: 5. The CDR3 is made up of 14 amino acids.

The rearrangement uses TRBV7-9 and TRBJ2-5; TRBD2 aligns across 10 bases. The CDR3 runs to 16 residues. The V and J ends lost 3 bases and 5 bases, in that order; junction bases with no gene match: 9. From germline, CDR1 is SEHNR and CDR2 FQNEAQ (reference sequence). The CDR3 nucleotides are TGTGCCAGCAGCTTTTTAGCGGGAGGAAGGTCGGAGACCCAGTACTTC. Translating gives CASSFLAGGRSETQYF. Full variable domain (missing parts from reference TRBV7-9 and TRBJ2-5): DTGVSQNPRHKITKRGQNVTFRCDPISEHNRLYWYRQTLGQGPEFLTYFQNEAQLEKSRLLSDRFSAERPKGSFSTLEIQRTEQGDSAMYLCASSFLAGGRSETQYFGPGTRLLVL.

This clonotype appeared a single time. The chain is built from TRBV12-3 or TRBV12-4 and TRBJ2-1; 9 positions agree with TRBD1. The CDR3 runs to 15 residues. Trimming took 6 bases from V and 4 from J; bases not matched to a gene: 7. The DNA of the CDR3 is TGTGCCAGCAGGACGGACAGGGGTAAATACAATGAGCAGTTCTTC. Its protein product is CASRTDRGKYNEQFF.